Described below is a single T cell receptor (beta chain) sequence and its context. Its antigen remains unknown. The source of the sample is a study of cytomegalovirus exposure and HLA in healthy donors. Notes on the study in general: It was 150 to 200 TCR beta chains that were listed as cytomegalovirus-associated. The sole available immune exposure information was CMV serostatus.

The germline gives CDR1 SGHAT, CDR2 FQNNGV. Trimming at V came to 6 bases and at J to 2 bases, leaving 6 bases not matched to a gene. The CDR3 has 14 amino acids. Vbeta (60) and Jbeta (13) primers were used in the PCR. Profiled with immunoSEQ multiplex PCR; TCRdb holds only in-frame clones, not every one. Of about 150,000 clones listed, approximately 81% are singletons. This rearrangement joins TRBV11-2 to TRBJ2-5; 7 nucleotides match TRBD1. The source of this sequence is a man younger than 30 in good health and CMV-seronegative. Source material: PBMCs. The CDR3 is CASRRDRDQETQYF. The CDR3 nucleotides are TGTGCCAGCAGACGCGACAGGGATCAAGAGACCCAGTACTTC.